The next 16 T cell receptor beta chains were all read from a single sample in a study of cytomegalovirus exposure and HLA in healthy donors. A multiplex PCR was run with 60 Vbeta primers and 13 Jbeta primers. Profiling relied on immunoSEQ multiplex PCR, and the TCRdb table lists in-frame clones only, not all of them. The sample has 55,000 to 70,000 clones, roughly 85% seen once. Sequenced material: PBMCs. The receptors originated from a woman younger than 45 in good health and CMV-seronegative.

Here the CDR3 DNA reads TGTGCCAGCAGCGGTGTTCGGGACACTTACTATGGCTACACCTTC. Protein sequence: CASSGVRDTYYGYTF. V is TRBV9 and J is TRBJ1-2; tentatively, D is TRBD1 (6 bases). The length of the CDR3 is 15 residues. Looked up from germline, CDR1 is SGDLS and CDR2 is YYNGEE. V was cut by 3 bases and J by 3 bases, with 15 bases left in between.

The rearrangement links TRBV5-1 to TRBJ2-7; D may be TRBD1 (5 bases). The CDR3 is 17 residues long. Trimming stripped 3 bases from V and 6 bases from J, with 25 bases between. Germline V gene lookup returns CDR1 SGHRS and CDR2 YFSETQ. The chain's CDR3 is CASSSALQETTLLEQYF. The CDR3 DNA sequence: TGCGCCAGCAGCTCAGCCCTACAGGAAACCACCCTTCTCGAGCAGTACTTC. Drawing the rest from reference TRBV5-1 and TRBJ2-7, the complete variable domain is KAGVTQTPRYLIKTRGQQVTLSCSPISGHRSVSWYQQTPGQGLQFLFEYFSETQRNKGNFPGRFSGRQFSNSRSEMNVSTLELGDSALYLCASSSALQETTLLEQYFGPGTRLTVT.

The chain employs TRBV6-1 and TRBJ2-7; 10 positions match TRBD1. CDR1 and CDR2 from the germline V gene are MNHNS and SASEGT. This CDR3 is 15 amino acids long. The CDR3 spells CAPNFVGTGDHEQYF. DNA of the CDR3: TGTGCGCCGAACTTCGTGGGGACAGGGGACCACGAGCAGTACTTC.

The chain uses TRBV28 and TRBJ2-7; D gene uncertain. The V gene lost 2 bases and the J gene lost 4 bases, with 3 bases spanning the gap. This CDR3 spans 11 amino acids. The germline V gene has CDR1 MDHEN and CDR2 SYDVKM. CDR3 protein: CASSLQYEQYF. The DNA for the CDR3 is TGTGCCAGCAGTTTACAGTACGAGCAGTACTTC.

This clone was picked up a small number of times. The CDR3 is CASSIGGGSREKLFF. CDR3 DNA sequence: TGTGCCAGTAGTATAGGAGGGGGATCGAGGGAAAAACTGTTTTTT. This chain links TRBV19 with TRBJ1-4; D may be TRBD1 (6 bases). V was trimmed by 1 base and J by 8 bases, leaving 14 bases between them. The germline CDR1 and CDR2 sequences are LNHDA and SQIVND (reference sequence). This CDR3 is 15 amino acids long. Full variable domain (outside the CDR3, taken from reference TRBV19 and TRBJ1-4): DGGITQSPKYLFRKEGQNVTLSCEQNLNHDAMYWYRQDPGQGLRLIYYSQIVNDFQKGDIAEGYSVSREKKESFPLTVTSAQKNPTAFYLCASSIGGGSREKLFFGSGTQLSVL.

The gene calls are TRBV11-3 and TRBJ2-1; perhaps TRBD1 as D (6 bases). CDR1 SGHNT and CDR2 YENEEA come from the germline V gene. This CDR3 comprises 15 residues. V lost 5 bases, J lost 6 bases, and 17 bases lay in between. The CDR3, as DNA: TGTGCCAGCAGCGCAAACAGGGCTTTACTCAATGAGCAGTTCTTC. Translated: CASSANRALLNEQFF.

V gene TRBV5-1 combines with J gene TRBJ2-6; possibly TRBD1 for D (5 bases). The V gene's germline CDR1 is SGHRS and CDR2 YFSETQ. The V gene lost 4 bases and the J gene lost 1 base, with 9 bases spanning the gap. CDR3 length: 15 amino acids. CDR3 nucleotide sequence: TGCGCCAGCAGCCTCGACAGTTCTGGGGCCAACGTCCTGACTTTC. The encoded protein is CASSLDSSGANVLTF.

Of note for this clone: At one of its ends the junction is not consistent with the germline gene, which may arise from a read error. The chain employs TRBV9 and TRBJ1-2, with D possibly matching TRBD1 (5 bases). Germline lookup yields CDR1 SGDLS and CDR2 YYNGEE. The CDR3 loop spans 13 amino acids. This CDR3 is CASSVGGGDGYPF. In nucleotides, the CDR3 is TGTGCCAGCAGCGTGGGGGGAGGGGATGGCTACCCCTTC.

The chain combines TRBV5-4 with TRBJ1-1, with no clear D. V lost 0 bases and J 1 base, leaving 4 bases between the germline ends. This CDR3 region has 13 residues. Germline V gene data show CDR1 as SGHNT and CDR2 as YYREEE (reference sequence). The CDR3 reads CASSLDRNTEAFF. The CDR3, as DNA: TGTGCCAGCAGCTTGGACAGGAACACTGAAGCTTTCTTT.

The V gene is TRBV6-6, the J gene TRBJ1-2; 7 positions agree with TRBD1. This CDR3 has 16 amino acids. V was pared by 8 bases and J by 0 bases, with 12 bases of the junction left unmatched. Germline CDR1 MNHNY, CDR2 SVGAGI (reference sequence). DNA of the CDR3: TGTGCCAGCTCTCTTGGGACAGCCGCAACTAACTATGGCTACACCTTC. This codes for CASSLGTAATNYGYTF.

The chain is built from TRBV19 and TRBJ2-7; 9 nucleotides line up with TRBD2. CDR3 size: 15 residues. V shed 10 bases and J 5 bases; nucleotides not matched to a gene: 15. Germline V gene sequence: CDR1 LNHDA, CDR2 SQIVND (reference sequence). The CDR3 region has the DNA TGTGCCACTCAGATATGGCGGGAGGGGAACCACGAGCAGTACTTC. This codes for CATQIWREGNHEQYF.

The V call is TRBV6-5, the J call TRBJ1-3; D is possibly TRBD1 (5 bases). CDR3 length equals 15 residues. Germline CDR1 MNHEY, CDR2 SVGAGI. V was trimmed by 0 bases and J by 3 bases, leaving 9 bases between them. CDR3 in amino acids: CASSYSGTSGNTIYF. CDR3 sequence (DNA): TGTGCCAGCAGTTACTCCGGGACTAGTGGAAACACCATATATTTT.

The sample holds one count of this clone. The chain employs TRBV10-3 and TRBJ1-2; a weak D match, TRBD1 (6 bases). The V end lost 2 bases, the J end lost 2 bases, and 12 bases lay between the germline ends. CDR3 length: 15 amino acids. CDR1 is ENHRY, CDR2 SYGVKD, per germline. The CDR3 loop is CAISEQRDNNYGYTF. Here the CDR3 DNA reads TGTGCCATCAGTGAGCAGAGGGACAACAACTATGGCTACACCTTC.

This clone was recorded a few times. This chain links TRBV6-5 with TRBJ2-2; D might be TRBD1 (5 bases). Germline V gene data show CDR1 as MNHEY and CDR2 as SVGAGI. This CDR3 contains 12 residues. The V end was cut by 7 bases, the J end by 6 bases, with 9 bases between. In DNA form, the CDR3 reads TGTGCCAGCACCGACAGACCCGGGGAGCTGTTTTTT. This encodes CASTDRPGELFF.

The chain uses TRBV7-2 and TRBJ2-5; perhaps TRBD2 as D (6 bases). CDR1 and CDR2 (germline): SGHTA, FQGNSA. This CDR3 comprises 13 residues. The germline V and J ends were trimmed by 2 bases and 4 bases, with 8 bases remaining between them. The DNA for the CDR3 is TGTGCCAGCAGCTTATGGGGAGGAGAGACCCAGTACTTC. As protein: CASSLWGGETQYF.

This chain links TRBV4-3 with TRBJ2-3; 11 nucleotides match TRBD2. This CDR3 contains 15 residues. Germline-derived CDR1 and CDR2 are LGHNA and YSLEER. V lost 5 bases, J lost 5 bases, and 6 bases stayed unmatched. The CDR3 spells CASSVQLAGGDTQYF. The CDR3 bases are TGCGCCAGCAGCGTCCAGCTAGCGGGAGGAGATACGCAGTATTTT.